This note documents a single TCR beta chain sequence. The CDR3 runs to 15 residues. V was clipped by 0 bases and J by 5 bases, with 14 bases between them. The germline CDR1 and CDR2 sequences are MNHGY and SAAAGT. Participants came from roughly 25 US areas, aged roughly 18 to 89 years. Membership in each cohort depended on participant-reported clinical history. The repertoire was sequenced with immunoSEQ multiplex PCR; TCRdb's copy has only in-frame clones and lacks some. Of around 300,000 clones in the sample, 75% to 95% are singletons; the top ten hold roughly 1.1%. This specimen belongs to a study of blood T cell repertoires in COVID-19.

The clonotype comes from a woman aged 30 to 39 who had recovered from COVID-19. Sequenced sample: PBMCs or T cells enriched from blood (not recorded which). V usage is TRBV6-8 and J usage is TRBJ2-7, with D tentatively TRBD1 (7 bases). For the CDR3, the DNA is TGTGCCAGCAGTTACTCGTCAGGGGGGAGGAACGAGCAGTACTTC. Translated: CASSYSSGGRNEQYF.